Presented here are 10 T cell receptor beta chains from one specimen sequenced in a study of shared clonotypes between healthy human individuals. This table comes from immunoSEQ multiplex PCR, and its TCRdb copy is limited to in-frame clones, with some not included. Of 550,000 to 800,000 clones listed, about 92% were seen once; the top ten hold 34%. What was sequenced was memory CD8+ T cells from PBMCs. Subset of the sample: CD45RO+ cells pooled with CCR7-negative TemRA cells. These TCRs come from a man younger than 30 in good health. Some clones in this sample may be carry-over from other donors' samples.

The table lists this clone with a count of one. The rearrangement links TRBV7-2 to TRBJ1-5; D gene unclear. The CDR3 extends over 14 amino acids. Trimming took off 5 bases at V and 5 bases at J, with 13 bases between the two ends. CDR1 and CDR2 from the germline V gene are SGHTA and FQGNSA. The CDR3 is CASSLPLWDQPQHF. DNA for the CDR3: TGTGCCAGCAGCCTACCCTTGTGGGATCAGCCCCAGCATTTT.

The gene calls are TRBV27 and TRBJ2-2; 15 bases match TRBD2. CDR3 size: 16 residues. The J segment lost 7 bases and the V segment lost 6 bases, leaving 6 bases of the junction unmatched. Germline CDR1 MNHEY, CDR2 SMNVEV (reference sequence). This chain's CDR3 is CASSPGLAGGSGELFF. The CDR3 region has the DNA TGTGCCAGCAGCCCGGGACTAGCGGGAGGAAGCGGGGAGCTGTTTTTT.

The chain joins TRBV9 to TRBJ2-6; 9 positions match TRBD1. The V gene's germline CDR1 is SGDLS and CDR2 YYNGEE. After removal of 5 bases from V and 0 bases from J, the junction contained 3 bases not matched to a gene. The CDR3 has 16 residues. CDR3 nucleotides: TGTGCCAGCAGGGGGACAGGGCCCTCTGGGGCCAACGTCCTGACTTTC. This codes for CASRGTGPSGANVLTF.

This chain links TRBV28 with TRBJ2-1, with D possibly TRBD1 on 5 matching bases. V was trimmed by 4 bases and J by 4 bases, leaving 8 bases between them. This CDR3 has 13 residues. CDR1 MDHEN and CDR2 SYDVKM come from the germline V gene. The CDR3 region has the DNA TGTGCCAGCAGTTGGGGCCGGTACAATGAGCAGTTCTTC. Residues: CASSWGRYNEQFF.

J is TRBJ1-3 and V is TRBV4-2, with D tentatively TRBD1 (6 bases). The CDR3 is made up of 14 amino acids. Deletions cut 4 bases from V and 7 bases from J, with 14 bases between. Germline V gives CDR1 LGHNA, CDR2 YNFKEQ. The CDR3, as DNA: TGTGCCAGCAGCCCAGTACAGGGTACTAACACCATATATTTT. Translating it yields CASSPVQGTNTIYF.

This chain uses TRBV7-3 with TRBJ2-3, with 7 bases fitting TRBD2. J was trimmed by 1 base and V by 1 base; bases with no gene match: 11. Germline V lookup: CDR1 SGHTA, CDR2 FQGTGA. CDR3 length equals 18 residues. CDR3 sequence reads: CASSLNIRGREGTDTQYF. The CDR3 DNA reads as TGTGCCAGCAGCTTAAATATACGGGGACGGGAGGGCACAGATACGCAGTATTTT.

The rearrangement uses TRBV28 and TRBJ1-3; a possible D gene is TRBD1 (5 bases). The V end was cut by 2 bases, the J end by 1 base, with 15 bases between. Germline CDR1 and CDR2: MDHEN and SYDVKM. The CDR3 consists of 17 residues. The CDR3 DNA reads TGTGCCAGCAGTTTAGACGAGGAGGGACGATCTGGAAACACCATATATTTT. Translation gives CASSLDEEGRSGNTIYF.

The rearrangement uses TRBV6-1 and TRBJ2-7, with D unclear. The ends were cut back, 3 bases at V and 2 bases at J, with 14 bases in the middle. This CDR3 is built from 15 residues. Germline V gene sequence: CDR1 MNHNS, CDR2 SASEGT. The CDR3 DNA sequence: TGTGCCAGCAGTGATTGGCGCAACTACACCTACGAGCAGTACTTC. Residues: CASSDWRNYTYEQYF.

This sequence joins TRBV27 and TRBJ2-1, with 11 bases lining up with TRBD2. Trimming cost V 6 bases and J 2 bases; bases outside gene matches: 9. Germline values: CDR1 MNHEY, CDR2 SMNVEV (reference sequence). The CDR3 has 17 amino acids. The CDR3: CASRRLAGRVTYNEQFF. The CDR3 nucleotides are TGTGCCAGCAGGCGACTAGCGGGAAGAGTAACCTACAATGAGCAGTTCTTC.

This chain connects TRBV10-3 to TRBJ1-2; 7 bases map to TRBD1. The CDR3 covers 16 residues. With 0 bases clipped from V and 2 bases from J, the junction kept 6 bases outside the gene matches. CDR1 is ENHRY and CDR2 is SYGVKD in the germline V gene. CDR3 region: CAISESLGQLNYGYTF. The CDR3, as DNA: TGTGCCATCAGTGAGTCTCTGGGACAGCTAAACTATGGCTACACCTTC.